This T cell receptor (beta chain) is drawn from a study of response to subunit inactivated influenza vaccine. Study-wide points: The authors offered the suggestion that each seasonal influenza vaccination recruits few new T cells.

As to this clonotype: The target antigen is unknown.

MiXCR was run by TCRdb on the RT-PCR reads, yielding one entry per CDR3 protein. The sample yields over 650,000 distinct CDR3 sequences, about 18% seen once. CDR1 and CDR2 (germline): SGHAT, FQDESV (reference sequence). The CDR3 covers 13 residues. V lost 5 bases to trimming and J lost 10 bases; unmatched junction nucleotides: 8. The TCR sequence derives from a man in his fifties who received an inactivated influenza vaccine. The input for sequencing was PBMCs from blood, taken 5 days after vaccination. The chain combines TRBV11-1 with TRBJ2-1, with 7 nucleotides matching TRBD1. CDR3 protein: CASSTQNRGEQFF. CDR3 nucleotide sequence: TGTGCCAGCAGCACCCAAAACAGGGGAGAGCAGTTCTTC.